This T cell receptor (beta chain) was profiled in a study of circulating tumor DNA in untreated peripheral T-cell lymphoma (TCRdb year 2021). General study outcomes and caveats: Tumor-specific clonotypes were identified in around 80% of patients, with identification achieved from 85% to 90% of baseline tissues and around 67% of baseline serum samples.

To find tumor-specific TCR clonotypes, researchers sequenced baseline tumor tissue that had been collected prior to treatment. Next-generation sequencing of T-cell receptor sequences was used to monitor peripheral T-cell lymphoma patients receiving frontline treatment on a trial. The V end loses 2 bases and the J end loses 4 bases, and a stretch of 14 bases separates them. Inclusive of the bounding cysteine and phenylalanine, the CDR3 is 15 residues long. The retained sequence is limited to the CDR3, 45 bases, with the frame set at the first base. Reading the germline V gene gives CDR1 MNHGY and CDR2 SAAAGT. Remarks on this clone: Its antigen has not been determined. There are no base qualities to consult, and no much larger clone falls within one base.

Receptor amplification or capture employed the immunoSEQ multiplex PCR assay. The source is immuneACCESS, and TCRdb retained only in-frame sequences with V and J called. Part of the clones is not carried over; for the studies checked, unresolved V genes explain less than half of this, and the remainder is unexplained. The sample contains approximately 8,900 clones, 80% to 85% of them found a single time. About 2% of the sample is taken by the ten largest. The receptor was derived from a human donor with peripheral T-cell lymphoma. The V and J segments used are TRBV6-8 and TRBJ1-2; the D gene assignment is ambiguous. The sequenced material came from tumor tissue. CDR3 loop: CASSYVEARGYGYTF. The DNA is TGTGCCAGCAGTTACGTCGAGGCGCGGGGCTATGGCTACACCTTC.